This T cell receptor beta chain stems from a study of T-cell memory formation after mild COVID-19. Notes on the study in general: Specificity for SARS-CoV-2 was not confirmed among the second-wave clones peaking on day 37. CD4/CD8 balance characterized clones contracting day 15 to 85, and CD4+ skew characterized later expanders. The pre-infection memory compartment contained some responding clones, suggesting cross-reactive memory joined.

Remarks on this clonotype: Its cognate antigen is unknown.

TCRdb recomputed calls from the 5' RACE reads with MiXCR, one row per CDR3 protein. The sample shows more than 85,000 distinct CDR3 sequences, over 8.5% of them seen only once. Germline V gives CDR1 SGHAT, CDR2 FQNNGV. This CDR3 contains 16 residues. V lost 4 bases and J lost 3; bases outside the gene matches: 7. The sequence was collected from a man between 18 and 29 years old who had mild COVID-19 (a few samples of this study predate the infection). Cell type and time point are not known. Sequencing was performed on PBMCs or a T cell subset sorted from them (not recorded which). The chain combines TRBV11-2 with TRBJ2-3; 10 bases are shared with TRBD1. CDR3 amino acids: CASSSRTGGRTDTQYF. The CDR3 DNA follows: TGTGCCAGCAGCTCCCGGACAGGGGGGAGGACAGATACGCAGTATTTT. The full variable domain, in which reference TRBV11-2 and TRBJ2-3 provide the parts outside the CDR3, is EAGVAQSPRYKIIEKRQSVAFWCNPISGHATLYWYQQILGQGPKLLIQFQNNGVVDDSQLPKDRFSAERLKGVDSTLKIQPAKLEDSAVYLCASSSRTGGRTDTQYFGPGTRLTVL.